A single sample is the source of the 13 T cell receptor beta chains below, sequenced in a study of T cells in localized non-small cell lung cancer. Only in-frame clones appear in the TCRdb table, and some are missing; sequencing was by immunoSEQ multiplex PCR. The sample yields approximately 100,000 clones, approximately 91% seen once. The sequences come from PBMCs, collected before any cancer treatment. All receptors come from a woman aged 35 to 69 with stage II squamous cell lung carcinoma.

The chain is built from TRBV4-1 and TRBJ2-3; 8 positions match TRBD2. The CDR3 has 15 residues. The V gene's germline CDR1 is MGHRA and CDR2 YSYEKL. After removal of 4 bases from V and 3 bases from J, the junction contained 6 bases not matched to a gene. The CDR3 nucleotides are TGCGCCAGCAGCCTGGGGGCGGGGGGAACAGATACGCAGTATTTT. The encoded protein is CASSLGAGGTDTQYF.

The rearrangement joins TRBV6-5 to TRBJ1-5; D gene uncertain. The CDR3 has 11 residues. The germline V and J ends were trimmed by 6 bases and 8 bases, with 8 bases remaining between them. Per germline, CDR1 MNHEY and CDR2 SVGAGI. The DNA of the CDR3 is TGTGCCAGCAGGGACCCTGAGCCCCAGCATTTT. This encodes CASRDPEPQHF.

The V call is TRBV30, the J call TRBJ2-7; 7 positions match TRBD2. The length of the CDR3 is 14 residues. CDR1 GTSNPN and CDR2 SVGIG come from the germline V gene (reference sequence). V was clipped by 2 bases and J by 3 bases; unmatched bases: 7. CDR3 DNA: TGTGCCTGGAGTAAGGCGGGAGTTAACTACGAGCAGTACTTC. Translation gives CAWSKAGVNYEQYF. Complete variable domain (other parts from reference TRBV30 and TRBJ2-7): SQTIHQWPATLVQPVGSPLSLECTVEGTSNPNLYWYRQAAGRGLQLLFYSVGIGQISSEVPQNLSASRPQDRQFILSSKKLLLSDSGFYLCAWSKAGVNYEQYFGPGTRLTVT.

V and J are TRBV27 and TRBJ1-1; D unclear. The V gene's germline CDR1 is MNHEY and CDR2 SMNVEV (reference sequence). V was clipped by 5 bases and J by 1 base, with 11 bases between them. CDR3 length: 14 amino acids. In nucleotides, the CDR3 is TGTGCCAGCAGTCGGAGCCGGGCGAACACTGAAGCTTTCTTT. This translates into CASSRSRANTEAFF.

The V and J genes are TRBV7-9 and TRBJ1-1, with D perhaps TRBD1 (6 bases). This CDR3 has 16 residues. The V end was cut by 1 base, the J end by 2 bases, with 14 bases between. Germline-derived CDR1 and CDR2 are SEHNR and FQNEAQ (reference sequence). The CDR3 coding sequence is TGTGCCAGCAGCTTAGATCTGACAGGTCCTAACACTGAAGCTTTCTTT. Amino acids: CASSLDLTGPNTEAFF.

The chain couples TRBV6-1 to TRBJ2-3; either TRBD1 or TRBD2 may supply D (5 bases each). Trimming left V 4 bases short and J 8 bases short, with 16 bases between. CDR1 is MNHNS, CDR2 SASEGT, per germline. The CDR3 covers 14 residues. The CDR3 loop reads CASSVDNLGGTQYF. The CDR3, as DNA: TGTGCCAGCAGTGTGGACAATCTTGGGGGTACGCAGTATTTT.

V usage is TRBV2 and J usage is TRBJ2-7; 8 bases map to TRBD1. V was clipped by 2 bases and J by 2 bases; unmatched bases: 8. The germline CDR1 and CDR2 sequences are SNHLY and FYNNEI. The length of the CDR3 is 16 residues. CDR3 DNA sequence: TGTGCCAGCAGTGAAAAGGGACAGGCTCCCCCCTACGAGCAGTACTTC. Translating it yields CASSEKGQAPPYEQYF.

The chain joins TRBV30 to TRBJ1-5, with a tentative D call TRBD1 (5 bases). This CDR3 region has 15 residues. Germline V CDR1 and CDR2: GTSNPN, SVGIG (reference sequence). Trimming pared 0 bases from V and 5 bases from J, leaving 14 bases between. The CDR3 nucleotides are TGTGCCTGGAGTGTCCTCGGGGCGGGTCATCAGCCCCAGCATTTT. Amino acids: CAWSVLGAGHQPQHF.

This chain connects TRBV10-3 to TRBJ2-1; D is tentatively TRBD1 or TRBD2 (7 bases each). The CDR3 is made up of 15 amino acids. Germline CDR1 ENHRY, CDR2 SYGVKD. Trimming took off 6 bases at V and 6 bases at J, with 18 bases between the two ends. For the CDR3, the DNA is TGTGCCATCAGCCAGGGGGAGGGCCCCGGCAATGAGCAGTTCTTC. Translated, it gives CAISQGEGPGNEQFF.

The DNA of the CDR3 is TGTGCCAGCAGTGACATTCCCGTCGGGGGGGGTACCGGGGAGCTGTTTTTT. Its translation is CASSDIPVGGGTGELFF. The chain uses TRBV2 and TRBJ2-2; 8 bases agree with TRBD2. The CDR3 is 17 residues long. The V and J ends lost 3 bases and 5 bases, in that order; junction bases with no gene match: 11. Germline loops: CDR1 SNHLY, CDR2 FYNNEI.

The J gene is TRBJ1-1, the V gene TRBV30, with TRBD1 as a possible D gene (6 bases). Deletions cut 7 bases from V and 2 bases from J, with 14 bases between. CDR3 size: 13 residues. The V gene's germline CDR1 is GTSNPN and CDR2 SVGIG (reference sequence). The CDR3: CASDRQLNTEAFF. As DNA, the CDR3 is TGTGCCTCAGACAGGCAACTAAACACTGAAGCTTTCTTT.

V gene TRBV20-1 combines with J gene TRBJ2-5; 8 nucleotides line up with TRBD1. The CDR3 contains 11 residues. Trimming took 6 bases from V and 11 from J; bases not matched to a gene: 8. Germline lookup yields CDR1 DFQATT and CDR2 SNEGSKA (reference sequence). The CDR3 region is CSAPGTGLQYF. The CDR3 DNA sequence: TGCAGTGCACCCGGGACAGGCCTACAGTACTTC.

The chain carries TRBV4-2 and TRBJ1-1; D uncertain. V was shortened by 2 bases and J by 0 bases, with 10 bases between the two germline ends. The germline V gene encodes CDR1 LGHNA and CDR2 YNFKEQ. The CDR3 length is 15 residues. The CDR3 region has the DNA TGTGCCAGCAGCCAACTGGCCCAGATGAACACTGAAGCTTTCTTT. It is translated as CASSQLAQMNTEAFF.